The 15 T cell receptor beta chains below were found in one sample sequenced in a study of blood T cell repertoires in COVID-19. Data came from immunoSEQ multiplex PCR; TCRdb stores just in-frame clones and leaves some out. This table holds more than 95,000 clones, 87% found once. The sample consisted of peripheral blood. The receptors come from a man aged 45-65 years with acute or convalescent COVID-19.

The V gene is TRBV3-1 (or the pseudogene TRBV3-2), the J gene TRBJ1-2, with 11 bases fitting TRBD1. The trim removed 4 bases at V and 6 bases at J, leaving 7 bases unmatched. The V gene's germline CDR1 is LGHDT and CDR2 YNNKEL (reference sequence). The CDR3 totals 15 residues. CDR3 in DNA: TGTGCCAGCAGCCGGCTACGGGACAGGGGGGATGGCTACACCTTC. Translation: CASSRLRDRGDGYTF.

This clone occurred once. DNA for the CDR3: TGTGCCAGCAGTTTGGCAGGAGGCTACGAGCAGTACTTC. It encodes CASSLAGGYEQYF. V is TRBV28 and J is TRBJ2-7, with D tentatively TRBD2 (5 bases). V was trimmed by 3 bases and J by 3 bases, leaving 9 bases between them. This CDR3 is 13 amino acids long. The germline V gene encodes CDR1 MDHEN and CDR2 SYDVKM.

This sequence joins TRBV6-5 and TRBJ2-2; D might be TRBD2 (6 bases). Trimming took off 7 bases at V and 1 base at J, with 13 bases between the two ends. In germline, CDR1 is MNHEY, CDR2 SVGAGI. CDR3 length: 15 residues. DNA of the CDR3: TGTGCCAGCAAATTCGACGGGAGGAACACCGGGGAGCTGTTTTTT. This encodes CASKFDGRNTGELFF.

The rearrangement links TRBV7-9 to TRBJ2-7; TRBD2 agrees at 12 bases. The CDR3 consists of 14 residues. J was trimmed by 7 bases and V by 1 base; bases with no gene match: 2. Germline V gene sequence: CDR1 SEHNR, CDR2 FQNEAQ (reference sequence). The CDR3 bases are TGTGCCAGCAGCTTAGGTGGACTAGCGGGAGAGCAGTACTTC. It specifies CASSLGGLAGEQYF.

The chain carries TRBV2 and TRBJ2-5, with TRBD1 identical over 9 bases. CDR1 is SNHLY and CDR2 is FYNNEI in the germline V gene. This CDR3 has 13 amino acids. The J segment lost 7 bases and the V segment lost 6 bases, leaving 6 bases of the junction unmatched. The CDR3 region has the DNA TGTGCCAGCAGCGGGACAGGGAAGGGGACCCAGTACTTC. Amino acid sequence: CASSGTGKGTQYF.

This clone was observed a single time. The rearrangement links TRBV5-1 to TRBJ2-7, with 12 bases matching TRBD2. The trim removed 5 bases at V and 5 bases at J, leaving 11 bases unmatched. Germline assignment: CDR1 SGHRS and CDR2 YFSETQ. This CDR3 contains 16 residues. The DNA of the CDR3 is TGCGCCAGCAGTAGTCTAGCGGGAGGGCCTAATGACGAGCAGTACTTC. It is translated as CASSSLAGGPNDEQYF. The whole variable domain, remainder taken from reference TRBV5-1 and TRBJ2-7, is KAGVTQTPRYLIKTRGQQVTLSCSPISGHRSVSWYQQTPGQGLQFLFEYFSETQRNKGNFPGRFSGRQFSNSRSEMNVSTLELGDSALYLCASSSLAGGPNDEQYFGPGTRLTVT.

V usage is TRBV3-1 (or the pseudogene TRBV3-2) and J usage is TRBJ2-7; 9 bases match TRBD2. This CDR3 comprises 15 residues. V lost 3 bases, J lost 0 bases, and 3 bases stayed unmatched. The germline V gene has CDR1 LGHDT and CDR2 YNNKEL (reference sequence). CDR3 DNA: TGTGCCAGCAGCCATCGACTAGCGGTCTCCTACGAGCAGTACTTC. Its translation is CASSHRLAVSYEQYF.

V usage is TRBV6-5 and J usage is TRBJ1-3; D uncertain. This CDR3 has 13 amino acids. Trimming left V 7 bases short and J 4 bases short, with 11 bases between. In germline, CDR1 is MNHEY, CDR2 SVGAGI. The CDR3 spells CASMSLVGNTIYF. CDR3 DNA sequence: TGTGCCAGCATGAGCCTCGTAGGAAACACCATATATTTT.

In DNA, the CDR3 is TGTGCCAGCAGCGGGCCGGGACAGCAAGAGACCCAGTACTTC. Residues: CASSGPGQQETQYF. The rearrangement uses TRBV5-4 and TRBJ2-5, with 7 bases matching TRBD1. Trimming cost V 4 bases and J 2 bases; bases outside gene matches: 5. Germline loops: CDR1 SGHNT, CDR2 YYREEE (reference sequence). CDR3 length: 14 residues.

This chain uses TRBV18 with TRBJ2-7; perhaps TRBD1 as D (5 bases). The CDR3 loop spans 13 amino acids. Germline V gene lookup returns CDR1 KGHSH and CDR2 LQKENI. Trimming cost V 2 bases and J 4 bases, with 9 bases left between them. CDR3 protein: CASSPKGLYEQYF. The CDR3 nucleotides read TGTGCCAGCTCACCAAAGGGGTTGTACGAGCAGTACTTC.

The chain uses TRBV27 and TRBJ2-2; 10 bases map to TRBD2. Germline V lookup: CDR1 MNHEY, CDR2 SMNVEV (reference sequence). The CDR3 runs 19 residues. The junction had 15 bases not matched to a gene; V was cut back by 3 bases and J by 5 bases. The CDR3 sequence: CASSFVPPGLAVVTGELFF. The CDR3 coding sequence is TGTGCCAGCAGTTTCGTCCCCCCCGGACTAGCGGTCGTAACCGGGGAGCTGTTTTTT.

The chain couples TRBV19 to TRBJ2-4; 9 nucleotides agree with TRBD1. Per germline, CDR1 LNHDA and CDR2 SQIVND (reference sequence). The junction had 11 bases not matched to a gene; V was cut back by 6 bases and J by 8 bases. This CDR3 has 15 residues. The CDR3 DNA sequence: TGTGCCAGTAGATCACCGGGACAGGGAAGGGACATTCAGTACTTC. Its translation: CASRSPGQGRDIQYF.

This clone was seen once. V gene TRBV24-1 combines with J gene TRBJ2-1; no reliable D call. The CDR3 covers 12 residues. V lost 4 bases and J 7 bases, leaving 7 bases between the germline ends. Germline loops: CDR1 KGHDR, CDR2 SFDVKD. CDR3 sequence reads: CATSERENEQFF. CDR3 bases: TGTGCCACCAGTGAGAGAGAGAATGAGCAGTTCTTC.

In its sample, this clone was seen once. This chain uses TRBV19 with TRBJ1-5; D call uncertain. Germline assignment: CDR1 LNHDA and CDR2 SQIVND (reference sequence). CDR3 length: 14 residues. V gave up 7 bases and J gave up 1 base, with 11 bases separating them. CDR3 protein: CASTSLKSNQPQHF. The DNA for the CDR3 is TGTGCCAGTACTTCACTTAAGAGCAATCAGCCCCAGCATTTT.

The chain joins TRBV19 to TRBJ1-3; perhaps TRBD1 as D (5 bases). Germline V gives CDR1 LNHDA, CDR2 SQIVND (reference sequence). The V end lost 6 bases, the J end lost 0 bases, and 12 bases lay between the germline ends. This CDR3 has 15 amino acids. This CDR3 reads CASRRQFYSGNTIYF. CDR3 in DNA: TGTGCCAGTAGACGACAGTTCTACTCTGGAAACACCATATATTTT.